This entry concerns a single TCR beta chain. What it recognizes is unknown. Trimming removed 5 bases from V and 8 bases from J, with 19 bases in between. The germline V gene encodes CDR1 DFQATT and CDR2 SNEGSKA (reference sequence). The CDR3 has 14 residues. This record comes from a study of T cell repertoires in cytomegalovirus infection. Study context: It can be stated that public TCR beta signatures indicated CMV infection as well as a matching HLA type. Notes on the study in general: Dominating the ex vivo response were TCR beta clonotypes that were CMV-specific and HLA-C-restricted. People with CMV and the relevant HLA were identified by cumulative public TCR beta family frequency.

TCRdb redid the calling of the reads with MiXCR, one entry per CDR3 protein. Of roughly 150,000 distinct CDR3 sequences listed, around 32% are singletons. The sample consisted of CD8+ T cells from cultured PBMCs, taken from culture after CMV antigen stimulation. The sequence came from a human donor in good health (CMV status not recorded). Some clones in this sample may be carry-over from other donors' samples. This chain uses TRBV20-1 with TRBJ1-5; D is perhaps TRBD1 (6 bases). The CDR3 sequence is CSAQQGGHEEPQHF. For the CDR3, the DNA is TGCAGTGCTCAACAAGGGGGACATGAGGAGCCCCAGCATTTT.